What follows are 14 T cell receptor beta chains derived from one specimen sequenced in a study of regulatory T cells in long-lasting Graves disease. For TCR beta, libraries came from iRepertoire HTBI primers and Arm-PCR of CDR3 regions. TCRdb reprocessed the multiplex PCR reads via MiXCR and lists one record per CDR3 protein. The repertoire holds around 450,000 distinct CDR3 sequences, with 20% to 25% as singletons. Time point described: persistent/refractory GD, antithyroid drugs over 5 years with positive TRAb. The TCR library was prepared using RNA isolated from PBMCs. This sample comprised peripheral blood mononuclear cells (PBMCs), obtained when the disease was refractory, from a patient treated with antithyroid drugs. The receptors originated from a female donor with Graves disease.

The chain links TRBV29-1 to TRBJ1-4; 7 bases agree with TRBD1. Germline V gene data show CDR1 as SQVTM and CDR2 as ANQGSEA. With 6 bases clipped from V and 1 base from J, the junction kept 5 bases outside the gene matches. The CDR3 sequence is 14 residues long. The CDR3 region is CSVPQGVTNEKLFF. The CDR3 DNA reads as TGCAGCGTGCCCCAGGGGGTAACTAATGAAAAACTGTTTTTT.

This clonotype was found many times. The chain couples TRBV28 to TRBJ1-2; TRBD1 might be the D (6 bases). V lost 10 bases and J 1 base, leaving 10 bases between the germline ends. The V gene's germline CDR1 is MDHEN and CDR2 SYDVKM. The CDR3 runs 12 residues. In nucleotides, the CDR3 is TGTGCCAACAGGGAACTTAACTATGGCTACACCTTC. Translated: CANRELNYGYTF.

The chain joins TRBV3-1 to TRBJ2-5, with TRBD2 matching over 13 bases. CDR3 size: 15 residues. After removal of 5 bases from V and 5 bases from J, the junction contained 5 bases not matched to a gene. The germline CDR1 and CDR2 sequences are LGHDT and YNNKEL (reference sequence). For the CDR3, the DNA is TGTGCCAGCAGCTATAGACTAGCGGGAGGTGAGACCCAGTACTTC. This encodes CASSYRLAGGETQYF.

This clonotype was seen ten or more times. V and J are TRBV27 and TRBJ2-5, with 10 bases that match TRBD2. The germline V gene has CDR1 MNHEY and CDR2 SMNVEV (reference sequence). The CDR3 covers 16 residues. J lost 2 bases, V lost 2 bases, and 5 bases had no gene match. DNA of the CDR3: TGTGCCAGCAGTTTAAGGGCTAGCGGGGGACAAGAGACCCAGTACTTC. Translation gives CASSLRASGGQETQYF.

The genes are TRBV11-2 and TRBJ2-3; TRBD2 agrees at 8 bases. Per the germline V gene, CDR1 is SGHAT and CDR2 is FQNNGV. This CDR3 has 15 residues. J gave up 3 bases and V 6 bases, and 8 bases lay outside the gene matches. CDR3: CASRPRGGETDTQYF. The CDR3 DNA is TGTGCCAGCAGGCCCCGGGGGGGGGAGACAGATACGCAGTATTTT.

V and J are TRBV28 and TRBJ2-1; D gene uncertain. Germline V gives CDR1 MDHEN, CDR2 SYDVKM. The CDR3 is made up of 11 amino acids. The ends were cut back, 5 bases at V and 12 bases at J, with 11 bases in the middle. The CDR3, as DNA: TGTGCCAGCAGTGTTGGTGATGGGCAGTTCTTC. It is translated as CASSVGDGQFF.

The chain joins TRBV27 to TRBJ2-6; D not certain. V was cut by 2 bases and J by 1 base, with 3 bases left in between. The CDR3 totals 14 residues. Germline CDR1 and CDR2: MNHEY and SMNVEV (reference sequence). The CDR3 bases are TGTGCCAGCAGTTTAATGTCTGGGGCCAACGTCCTGACTTTC. This translates into CASSLMSGANVLTF. Combining the CDR3 with reference TRBV27 and TRBJ2-6 gives the whole variable domain EAQVTQNPRYLITVTGKKLTVTCSQNMNHEYMSWYRQDPGLGLRQIYYSMNVEVTDKGDVPEGYKVSRKEKRNFPLILESPSPNQTSLYFCASSLMSGANVLTFGAGSRLTVL.

CDR3: CASSPHVAGELFF. CDR3 nucleotides: TGTGCCAGCAGCCCCCATGTGGCCGGGGAGCTGTTTTTT. V gene TRBV7-3 combines with J gene TRBJ2-2, with no clear D. V shed 5 bases and J shed 6 bases, with 10 bases lying between them. Germline assignment: CDR1 SGHTA and CDR2 FQGTGA. This CDR3 region has 13 residues.

J is TRBJ1-2 and V is TRBV14; no clear D gene. Per the germline V gene, CDR1 is SGHDN and CDR2 is FVKESK. The CDR3 length is 14 residues. Trimming cost V 4 bases and J 4 bases, with 13 bases left between them. The CDR3 reads CASSLEAGSYGYTF. DNA of the CDR3: TGTGCCAGCAGCCTCGAGGCGGGCTCCTATGGCTACACCTTC.

The rearrangement uses TRBV15 and TRBJ2-2; 7 nucleotides align to TRBD2. This CDR3 has 17 amino acids. Germline V gene sequence: CDR1 LNHNV, CDR2 YYDKDF (reference sequence). The V segment lost 1 base and the J segment 4 bases; nucleotides outside the gene matches: 9. For the CDR3, the DNA is TGTGCCACCAGCAGAGGAGCGGGGCCTCTGGCCACCGGGGAGCTGTTTTTT. Protein sequence: CATSRGAGPLATGELFF.

This rearrangement joins TRBV13 to TRBJ2-2, with D possibly matching TRBD1 (6 bases). The V gene lost 4 bases and the J gene lost 5 bases, with 20 bases spanning the gap. CDR3 length: 17 amino acids. Germline V gives CDR1 PRHDT, CDR2 FYEKMQ (reference sequence). The CDR3 reads CASSYPGQNPITGELFF. CDR3 DNA sequence: TGTGCCAGCAGCTATCCCGGACAGAACCCGATAACCGGGGAGCTGTTTTTT.

This clonotype occurred many times. The chain carries TRBV28 and TRBJ1-4; unclear D gene. The CDR3 covers 12 residues. From germline, CDR1 is MDHEN and CDR2 SYDVKM. With 7 bases removed from V and 5 bases from J, the gap between germline ends came to 8 bases. The DNA of the CDR3 is TGTGCCAGCATGACAAGCAATGAAAAACTGTTTTTT. Protein sequence: CASMTSNEKLFF.

The chain carries TRBV28 and TRBJ1-1; possible D gene TRBD1, 5 bases. V was shortened by 6 bases and J by 4 bases, with 15 bases between the two germline ends. The germline gives CDR1 MDHEN, CDR2 SYDVKM. CDR3 length: 14 residues. The CDR3 loop reads CASRDTGGGTEAFF. CDR3 coding DNA: TGTGCCAGCAGGGATACGGGGGGAGGCACTGAAGCTTTCTTT.

This clonotype has just a few counts. The chain uses TRBV6-2 or TRBV6-3 and TRBJ2-7; D gene unclear. CDR3 size: 14 residues. The V end lost 5 bases, the J end lost 1 base, and 12 bases lay between the germline ends. The germline gives CDR1 MNHEY, CDR2 SVGEGT. CDR3 DNA: TGTGCCAGCAGTCTAATGGTCTCGTCCTACGAGCAGTACTTC. Translating it yields CASSLMVSSYEQYF.